This passage covers 29 T cell receptor beta chains from one sample sequenced in a study of chemoradiotherapy in HPV16-positive cancers. Data came from immunoSEQ multiplex PCR; TCRdb stores just in-frame clones and leaves some out. Of approximately 2,000 clones detected, 90% appear once; the ten largest clones hold around 5%. The specimen was tumor tissue, collected from a patient who underwent chemoradiotherapy. These receptors originate from a human donor with HPV-associated anogenital cancer.

The V call is TRBV19, the J call TRBJ1-4; no clear D gene. Germline V gene lookup returns CDR1 LNHDA and CDR2 SQIVND (reference sequence). Between the trimmed V and J ends, which lost 7 bases and 14 bases, there was a span of 20 bases. The CDR3 sequence is 13 residues long. The CDR3 here is CASTPRGFLGLFF. The CDR3 DNA reads as TGTGCCAGTACCCCGCGGGGTTTCCTGGGGCTGTTTTTT.

The chain is built from TRBV19 and TRBJ1-4; D is ambiguous. The V gene's germline CDR1 is LNHDA and CDR2 SQIVND (reference sequence). The CDR3 extends over 14 amino acids. The V and J ends lost 6 bases and 0 bases respectively, with 8 bases between them. The CDR3 bases are TGTGCCAGTAGCTGGGGAGCAACTAATGAAAAACTGTTTTTT. Translating it yields CASSWGATNEKLFF. Together with reference TRBV19 and TRBJ1-4, the CDR3 gives the full variable domain: DGGITQSPKYLFRKEGQNVTLSCEQNLNHDAMYWYRQDPGQGLRLIYYSQIVNDFQKGDIAEGYSVSREKKESFPLTVTSAQKNPTAFYLCASSWGATNEKLFFGSGTQLSVL.

The rearrangement joins TRBV6-5 to TRBJ2-7; the match to TRBD2 covers 8 bases. This CDR3 region has 14 residues. Germline trimming cut 8 bases from V and 0 bases from J; bases unmatched to any gene: 6. Per the germline V gene, CDR1 is MNHEY and CDR2 is SVGAGI. CDR3 in amino acids: CASRGGESSYEQYF. The CDR3 coding sequence is TGTGCCAGCCGGGGGGGGGAGAGCTCCTACGAGCAGTACTTC.

V gene TRBV6-4 combines with J gene TRBJ2-2, with TRBD2 matching over 10 bases. The CDR3 is 15 amino acids. V was clipped by 2 bases and J by 4 bases; unmatched bases: 1. CDR1 and CDR2 from the germline V gene are MRHNA and SNTAGT. CDR3 nucleotide sequence: TGTGCCAGCAGTGACAGCGGGGGGGCCACCGGGGAGCTGTTTTTT. This encodes CASSDSGGATGELFF.

This chain links TRBV10-3 with TRBJ1-5; 7 nucleotides line up with TRBD1. J lost 0 bases, V lost 10 bases, and 6 bases had no gene match. The germline gives CDR1 ENHRY, CDR2 SYGVKD. This CDR3 is 14 amino acids long. The CDR3 sequence is CATCTGDSNQPQHF. The CDR3 nucleotides are TGTGCCACATGCACAGGGGATAGCAATCAGCCCCAGCATTTT.

The chain has TRBV29-1 and TRBJ2-7, with D perhaps being TRBD1 or TRBD2 (5 bases each). Trimming removed 3 bases at V and 4 bases at J, with 16 bases between. CDR3 length: 14 amino acids. From germline, CDR1 is SQVTM and CDR2 ANQGSEA. The CDR3 loop is CSVEDRDGAYEQYF. The CDR3 bases are TGCAGCGTTGAGGACCGGGACGGGGCTTACGAGCAGTACTTC.

V usage is TRBV5-1 and J usage is TRBJ2-5, with D unclear. Per the germline V gene, CDR1 is SGHRS and CDR2 is YFSETQ. CDR3 length equals 15 residues. The germline V and J ends were trimmed by 0 bases and 5 bases, with 14 bases remaining between them. CDR3 in DNA: TGCGCCAGCAGCTTGGTACCCGACCTAAGGGAGACCCAGTACTTC. Protein: CASSLVPDLRETQYF.

The chain is built from TRBV4-3 and TRBJ1-4, with D perhaps TRBD1 (5 bases). The germline V gene encodes CDR1 LGHNA and CDR2 YSLEER. V was trimmed by 3 bases and J by 7 bases, leaving 18 bases between them. The CDR3 is made up of 16 amino acids. CDR3 sequence reads: CASSHDFGAGPEKLFF. In DNA, the CDR3 is TGCGCCAGCAGCCACGACTTCGGGGCAGGGCCTGAAAAACTGTTTTTT.

The chain links TRBV4-3 to TRBJ2-1, with D perhaps matching TRBD2 (6 bases). Trimming shortened V by 4 bases and J by 6 bases, and 10 bases separated the two germline ends. The CDR3 has 13 residues. Germline CDR1 and CDR2: LGHNA and YSLEER. The CDR3: CASSPGAANEQFF. The CDR3 DNA reads as TGCGCCAGCAGCCCGGGAGCGGCCAATGAGCAGTTCTTC.

This chain connects TRBV18 to TRBJ2-2; D possibly corresponds to TRBD2 (5 bases). Per the germline V gene, CDR1 is KGHSH and CDR2 is LQKENI. The ends were cut back, 3 bases at V and 4 bases at J, with 12 bases in the middle. This CDR3 contains 15 residues. CDR3 sequence (DNA): TGTGCCAGCTCACCGAATCGGGAATCCACCGGGGAGCTGTTTTTT. This translates into CASSPNRESTGELFF. Using reference TRBV18 and TRBJ2-2 for the parts outside the CDR3, the full variable domain is NAGVMQNPRHLVRRRGQEARLRCSPMKGHSHVYWYRQLPEEGLKFMVYLQKENIIDESGMPKERFSAEFPKEGPSILRIQQVVRGDSAAYFCASSPNRESTGELFFGEGSRLTVL.

The rearrangement uses TRBV11-2 and TRBJ2-3; possible D gene TRBD2, 6 bases. Trimming pared 5 bases from V and 4 bases from J, leaving 7 bases between. Germline-derived CDR1 and CDR2 are SGHAT and FQNNGV. The CDR3 is 12 amino acids. In nucleotides, the CDR3 is TGTGCCAGCAGCCGGGGGTCAGATACGCAGTATTTT. Its translation is CASSRGSDTQYF. Filled out from reference TRBV11-2 and TRBJ2-3, the complete variable domain reads EAGVAQSPRYKIIEKRQSVAFWCNPISGHATLYWYQQILGQGPKLLIQFQNNGVVDDSQLPKDRFSAERLKGVDSTLKIQPAKLEDSAVYLCASSRGSDTQYFGPGTRLTVL.

The chain couples TRBV7-2 to TRBJ2-3; either TRBD1 or TRBD2 may fit D (7 bases each). The CDR3 spans 15 residues. CDR1 is SGHTA and CDR2 is FQGNSA in the germline V gene. With 2 bases removed from V and 3 bases from J, the gap between germline ends came to 12 bases. Here the CDR3 reads CASSLSQGGTDTQYF. The DNA for the CDR3 is TGTGCCAGCAGCTTAAGCCAGGGGGGGACAGATACGCAGTATTTT.

The CDR3 loop is CASSGTGVGAQETQYF. The CDR3 DNA follows: TGCGCCAGCAGCGGTACAGGGGTCGGGGCACAAGAGACCCAGTACTTC. The J gene is TRBJ2-5, the V gene TRBV5-1; 7 bases are a match to TRBD1. Germline CDR1 and CDR2: SGHRS and YFSETQ. The V gene end was trimmed by 4 bases and the J gene end by 2 bases; junction bases not matched to a gene: 11. This CDR3 contains 16 residues.

The rearrangement uses TRBV27 and TRBJ2-7, with TRBD1 matching over 10 bases. V trimming: 2 bases; J trimming: 0 bases; junction bases outside the gene matches: 4. The CDR3 totals 16 residues. In germline, CDR1 is MNHEY, CDR2 SMNVEV (reference sequence). The CDR3 sequence: CASSLGDRGLSYEQYF. CDR3 bases: TGTGCCAGCAGTTTAGGGGACAGGGGACTCTCCTACGAGCAGTACTTC.

This chain links TRBV2 with TRBJ2-3; 10 bases are shared with TRBD2. Germline CDR1 SNHLY, CDR2 FYNNEI. V dropped 8 bases and J dropped 5; count of bases not matched to a gene: 10. The CDR3 runs to 15 residues. CDR3 protein: CASHTQRGGQDTQYF. The DNA for the CDR3 is TGTGCCAGCCACACCCAGCGGGGGGGACAAGATACGCAGTATTTT.

The rearrangement joins TRBV5-1 to TRBJ2-3; 12 positions match TRBD2. The CDR3 is 16 amino acids. After removal of 4 bases from V and 4 bases from J, the junction contained 7 bases not matched to a gene. Germline V gene data show CDR1 as SGHRS and CDR2 as YFSETQ. The CDR3 loop reads CASSGLLAGGPDTQYF. Written as DNA, the CDR3 is TGCGCCAGCAGCGGACTACTAGCGGGGGGCCCAGATACGCAGTATTTT.

The chain couples TRBV7-3 to TRBJ2-1; D is unresolved. Trimming left V 5 bases short and J 1 base short, with 12 bases between. CDR1 is SGHTA and CDR2 is FQGTGA in the germline V gene. This CDR3 is built from 15 residues. CDR3 region: CASSPSGPSYNEQFF. DNA for the CDR3: TGTGCCAGCAGCCCCTCCGGGCCATCCTACAATGAGCAGTTCTTC. Together with reference TRBV7-3 and TRBJ2-1, the CDR3 gives the full variable domain: GAGVSQTPSNKVTEKGKYVELRCDPISGHTALYWYRQSLGQGPEFLIYFQGTGAADDSGLPNDRFFAVRPEGSVSTLKIQRTERGDSAVYLCASSPSGPSYNEQFFGPGTRLTVL.

The gene calls are TRBV4-1 and TRBJ1-3; weak D call: TRBD1 (6 bases). Germline values: CDR1 MGHRA, CDR2 YSYEKL. V was trimmed by 4 bases and J by 6 bases, leaving 13 bases between them. This CDR3 comprises 14 residues. The CDR3 loop is CASSPRTVENTIYF. In nucleotides, the CDR3 is TGCGCCAGCAGCCCCCGGACAGTAGAAAACACCATATATTTT.

The sample holds a few counts of this clone. The V and J genes are TRBV7-8 and TRBJ2-1; no reliable D call. CDR1 is SGHVS and CDR2 is FQNEAQ in the germline V gene. This CDR3 has 14 amino acids. Trimming left V 2 bases short and J 4 bases short, with 9 bases between. As DNA, the CDR3 is TGTGCCAGCAGCTTATCACACCAATACAATGAGCAGTTCTTC. It translates to CASSLSHQYNEQFF.

This chain connects TRBV4-1 to TRBJ2-7; tentative D call: TRBD2 (6 bases). The CDR3 has 15 residues. The V gene lost 4 bases and the J gene lost 3 bases, with 16 bases spanning the gap. The V gene's germline CDR1 is MGHRA and CDR2 YSYEKL. CDR3 sequence reads: CASSPGPGGNYEQYF. The DNA of the CDR3 is TGCGCCAGCAGCCCGGGGCCTGGGGGGAACTACGAGCAGTACTTC.

The chain combines TRBV9 with TRBJ2-1, with TRBD2 identical over 10 bases. From germline, CDR1 is SGDLS and CDR2 YYNGEE. This CDR3 comprises 14 residues. The trim removed 5 bases at V and 6 bases at J, leaving 5 bases unmatched. CDR3 sequence (DNA): TGTGCCAGCAGTCTAGCGGGGGCCTCCAATGAGCAGTTCTTC. Protein: CASSLAGASNEQFF.

The chain couples TRBV6-5 to TRBJ1-4; a possible D gene is TRBD1 (6 bases). CDR3 length: 13 amino acids. CDR1 and CDR2 (germline): MNHEY, SVGAGI. With 6 bases removed from V and 7 bases from J, the gap between germline ends came to 12 bases. Written as DNA, the CDR3 is TGTGCCAGCAGCTATACGACAGGTGAAAAACTGTTTTTT. As protein: CASSYTTGEKLFF.

V is TRBV11-3 and J is TRBJ2-4, with D uncertain. The length of the CDR3 is 13 residues. Germline-derived CDR1 and CDR2 are SGHNT and YENEEA. Trimming left V 5 bases short and J 9 bases short, with 14 bases between. The chain's CDR3 is CASSPSPFSIQYF. CDR3 coding DNA: TGTGCCAGCAGCCCGAGCCCGTTTTCCATTCAGTACTTC.

This rearrangement joins TRBV5-1 to TRBJ2-3; 9 bases agree with TRBD2. Per the germline V gene, CDR1 is SGHRS and CDR2 is YFSETQ. The CDR3 is 14 residues long. The V segment lost 4 bases and the J segment 4 bases; nucleotides outside the gene matches: 4. CDR3 protein: CASSPGLASDTQYF. The DNA for the CDR3 is TGCGCCAGCAGCCCCGGACTAGCGTCAGATACGCAGTATTTT.

V is TRBV5-8 and J is TRBJ2-5; D is perhaps TRBD1 (6 bases). Germline CDR1 SGHTS, CDR2 YDEGEE. The CDR3 has 13 amino acids. V lost 0 bases and J lost 4, with 7 bases in between. The CDR3 bases are TGTGCCAGCAGCTTGGTAGGGGGAGAGACCCAGTACTTC. This translates into CASSLVGGETQYF.

The gene calls are TRBV9 and TRBJ2-1, with TRBD2 matching 9 bases. Trimming removed 4 bases from V and 9 bases from J; junction bases left unmatched: 8. This CDR3 has 14 amino acids. Germline CDR1 and CDR2: SGDLS and YYNGEE. The CDR3 region has the DNA TGTGCCAGCAGCCCGGCGGGGGGGGCAGGTGAGCAGTTCTTC. Amino acid sequence: CASSPAGGAGEQFF.

In regard to this clone: The CDR3 does not end in the conserved phenylalanine or tryptophan, so this is likely a read error. It is unclear where the CDR3 begins or ends on the DNA, so no DNA is shown, and the CDR3 is as TCRdb lists it. The CDR3 sequence is CASSSVGRGRN. The genes are TRBV6-4 and TRBJ2-7; the table's D gene call, TRBD2, was not cross checked with the DNA. Per germline, CDR1 MRHNA and CDR2 SNTAGT. Inclusive of both ends, the CDR3 amounts to 11 amino acids.

The rearrangement joins TRBV7-2 to TRBJ1-5; 7 bases are shared with TRBD1. The CDR3 consists of 16 residues. Germline CDR1 is SGHTA and CDR2 is FQGNSA. V shed 1 base and J 3 bases; nucleotides not matched to a gene: 6. Here the CDR3 DNA reads TGTGCCAGCAGCTTAGGAGTGGACAGGCACAATCAGCCCCAGCATTTT. Protein product: CASSLGVDRHNQPQHF.

This clone has just one count. The J gene is TRBJ1-2, the V gene TRBV6-1; perhaps TRBD1 as D (5 bases). The V and J ends lost 1 base and 4 bases respectively, with 10 bases between them. The germline V gene encodes CDR1 MNHNS and CDR2 SASEGT. CDR3 size: 14 residues. The CDR3 sequence: CASSEDAGFYGYTF. For the CDR3, the DNA is TGTGCCAGCAGTGAAGATGCAGGGTTCTATGGCTACACCTTC.